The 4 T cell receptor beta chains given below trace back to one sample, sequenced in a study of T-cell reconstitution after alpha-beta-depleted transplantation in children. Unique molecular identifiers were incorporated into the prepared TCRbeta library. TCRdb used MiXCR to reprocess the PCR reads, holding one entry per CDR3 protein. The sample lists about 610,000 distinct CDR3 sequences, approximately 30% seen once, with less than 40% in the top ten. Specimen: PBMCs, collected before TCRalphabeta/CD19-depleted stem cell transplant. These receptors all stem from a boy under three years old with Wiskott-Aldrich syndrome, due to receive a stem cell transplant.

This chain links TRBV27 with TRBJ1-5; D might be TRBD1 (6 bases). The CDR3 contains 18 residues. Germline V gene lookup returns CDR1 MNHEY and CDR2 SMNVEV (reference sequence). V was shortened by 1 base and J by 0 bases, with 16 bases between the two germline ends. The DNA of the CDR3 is TGTGCCAGCAGTTTATTTGCCAGGGGAGGTATTAGCAATCAGCCCCAGCATTTT. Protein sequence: CASSLFARGGISNQPQHF.

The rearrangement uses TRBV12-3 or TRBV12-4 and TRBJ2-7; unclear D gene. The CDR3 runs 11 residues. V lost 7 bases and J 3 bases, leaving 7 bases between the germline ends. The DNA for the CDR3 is TGTGCCAGCAAAAGGTTCTACGAGCAGTACTTC. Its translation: CASKRFYEQYF.

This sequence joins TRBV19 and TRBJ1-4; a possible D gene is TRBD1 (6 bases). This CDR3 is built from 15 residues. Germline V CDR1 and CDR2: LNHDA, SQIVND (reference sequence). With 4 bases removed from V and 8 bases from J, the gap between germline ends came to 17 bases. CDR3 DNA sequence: TGTGCCAGTAGTAACCCAAAGGGGGTGGAAGAAAAACTGTTTTTT. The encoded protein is CASSNPKGVEEKLFF.

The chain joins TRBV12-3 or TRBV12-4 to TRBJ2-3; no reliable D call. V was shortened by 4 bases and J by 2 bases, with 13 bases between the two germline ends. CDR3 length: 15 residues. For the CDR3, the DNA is TGTGCCAGCAGTTCCCTTGCCTTTTCCACAGATACGCAGTATTTT. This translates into CASSSLAFSTDTQYF.